This entry concerns a single T cell receptor beta chain. Assay used: immunoSEQ multiplex PCR; TCRdb lists only in-frame clones, some missing. The table includes 53,000 or so clones, roughly 83% detected once. Germline V gene lookup returns CDR1 LNHDA and CDR2 SQIVND (reference sequence). Trimming left V 6 bases short and J 1 base short, with 10 bases between. The CDR3 covers 14 residues. This record comes from a study of OX40 agonist ivuxolimab in advanced cancers. The input for sequencing was CD4+ or CD8+ T cells sorted from blood, taken in a trial of the OX40 agonist ivuxolimab. The rearrangement links TRBV19 to TRBJ2-1, with a tentative D call TRBD2 (5 bases). The source of this sequence is an adult with an advanced solid tumor such as melanoma, head and neck, liver or kidney cancer. CDR3 sequence reads: CASREDRSYNEQFF. Written as DNA, the CDR3 is TGTGCCAGTAGGGAGGACCGGTCCTACAATGAGCAGTTCTTC.